This T cell receptor (beta chain) is from a study of blood T cells in healthy people across ages. This CDR3 is built from 15 residues. In germline, CDR1 is ENHRY, CDR2 SYGVKD. The ends lost 4 bases at V and 8 bases at J; junction bases unmatched: 13. Drawn from each donor were roughly 10 milliliters of peripheral blood. Using a J-beta primer mix together with a sample-barcoded 5' primer, a second PCR was run for 7 to 11 cycles. Each cDNA molecule, via a template-switch adaptor with 12 random nucleotides, was tagged. TCRdb processed the 5' RACE reads anew with MiXCR; each CDR3 protein has one entry. Of 550,000 to 800,000 distinct CDR3 sequences in the sample, about a third were seen once. Notes on this clonotype: Its antigen remains unknown. This may stem from a read error, because a much larger clone lies one nucleotide away.

Study outcomes and limitations: Roughly linear age-related decline in beta diversity appeared, significant by age about 37.

The receptor was isolated from a woman older than 75 in good health. Sequenced sample: blood. This chain uses TRBV10-3 with TRBJ2-7; 8 nucleotides agree with TRBD2. As DNA, the CDR3 is TGTGCCATCAGTGGCCTCGCGGGGGGCCTCGATAAGCAGTACTTC. The encoded protein is CAISGLAGGLDKQYF.